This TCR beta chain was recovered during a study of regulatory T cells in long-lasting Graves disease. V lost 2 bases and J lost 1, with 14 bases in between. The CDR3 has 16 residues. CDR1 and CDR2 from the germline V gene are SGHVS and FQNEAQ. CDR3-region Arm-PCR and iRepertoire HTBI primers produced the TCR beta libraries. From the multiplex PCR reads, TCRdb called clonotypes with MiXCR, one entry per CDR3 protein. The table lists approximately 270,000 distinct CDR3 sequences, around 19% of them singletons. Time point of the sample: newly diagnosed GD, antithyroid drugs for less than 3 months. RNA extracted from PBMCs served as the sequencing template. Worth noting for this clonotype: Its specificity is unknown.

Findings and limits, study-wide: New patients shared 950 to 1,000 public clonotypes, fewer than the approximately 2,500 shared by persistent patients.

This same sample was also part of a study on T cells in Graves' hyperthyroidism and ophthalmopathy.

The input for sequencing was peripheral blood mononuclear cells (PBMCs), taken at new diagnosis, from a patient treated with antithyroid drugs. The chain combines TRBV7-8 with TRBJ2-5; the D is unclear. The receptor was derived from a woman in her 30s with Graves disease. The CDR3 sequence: CASSLILPGTQETQYF. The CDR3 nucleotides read TGTGCCAGCAGCTTAATCCTCCCGGGTACCCAAGAGACCCAGTACTTC.